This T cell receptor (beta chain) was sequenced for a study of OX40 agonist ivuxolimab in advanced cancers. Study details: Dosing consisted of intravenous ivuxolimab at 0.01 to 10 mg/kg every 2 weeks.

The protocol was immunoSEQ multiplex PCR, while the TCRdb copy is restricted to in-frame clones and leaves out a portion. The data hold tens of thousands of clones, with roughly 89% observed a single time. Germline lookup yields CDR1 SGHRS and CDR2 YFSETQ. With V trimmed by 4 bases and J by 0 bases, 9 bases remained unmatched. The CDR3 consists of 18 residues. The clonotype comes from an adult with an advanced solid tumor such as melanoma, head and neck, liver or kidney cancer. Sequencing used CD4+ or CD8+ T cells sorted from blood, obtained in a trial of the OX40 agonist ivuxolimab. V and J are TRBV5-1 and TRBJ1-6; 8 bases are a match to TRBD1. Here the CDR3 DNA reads TGCGCCAGCAGCCAGCGGACAGGGAAGAGCTCCTATAATTCACCCCTCCACTTT. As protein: CASSQRTGKSSYNSPLHF.